This T cell receptor (beta chain) was observed in a study of blood T cell repertoires in COVID-19. Across the whole study: The samples span acute and convalescent COVID-19 from the United States, Italy and Spain. T cells, B-cell-depleted T cells, or PBMCs supplied cDNA or gDNA.

Original processing notes: Estimation of nucleated cell counts was performed using reference gene primer amplification. Sequencing was performed with immunoSEQ multiplex PCR; in TCRdb, only in-frame clones are kept and a portion is missing. V, J and clone size derive from that table, while D and trimming were established from the DNA sequence. The sample lists 65,000 to 90,000 clones, 88% occurring once. Trimming stripped 1 base from V and 6 bases from J, with 9 bases between. Per germline, CDR1 SGHDN and CDR2 FVKESK. The CDR3 length is 13 residues. The chain links TRBV14 to TRBJ1-2; D may be TRBD1 (5 bases). Source material: peripheral blood. The TCR comes from a human donor in a cohort sampled during active COVID-19. The CDR3 reads CASSQARGDGYTF. Here the CDR3 DNA reads TGTGCCAGCAGCCAAGCGCGGGGGGATGGCTACACCTTC.